The T cell receptor (beta chain) described here comes from a study of blood T cell repertoires in COVID-19. Original analysis: Quantification of nucleated cells was approximated via reference gene primer amplification. Some clones are missing from TCRdb's copy, which holds only in-frame ones; the method was immunoSEQ multiplex PCR. V and J calls and clone size are those listed in that table; D and trimming were worked out from the DNA. The sample yields 200,000 or so clones, roughly 79% seen once. The TCR originated in a man aged 55-75 years with active or convalescent COVID-19. The sequencing sample was made of peripheral blood.

DNA of the CDR3: TGTGCCAGCAGTCTCGGGATATATAATTCACCCCTCCACTTT. Its protein is CASSLGIYNSPLHF. The chain carries TRBV28 and TRBJ1-6; D uncertain. V lost 5 bases and J lost 4, with 9 bases in between. This CDR3 is built from 14 residues. Germline CDR1 reads MDHEN; CDR2 reads SYDVKM.